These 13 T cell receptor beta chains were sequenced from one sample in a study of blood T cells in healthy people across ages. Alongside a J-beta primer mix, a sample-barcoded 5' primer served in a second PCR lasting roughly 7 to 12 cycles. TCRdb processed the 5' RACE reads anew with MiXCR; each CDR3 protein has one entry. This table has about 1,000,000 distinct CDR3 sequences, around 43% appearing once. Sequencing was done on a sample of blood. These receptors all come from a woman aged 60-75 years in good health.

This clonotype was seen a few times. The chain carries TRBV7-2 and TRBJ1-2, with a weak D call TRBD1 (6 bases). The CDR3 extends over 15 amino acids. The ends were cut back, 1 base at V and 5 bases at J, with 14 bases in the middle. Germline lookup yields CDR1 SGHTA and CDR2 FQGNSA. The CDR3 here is CASSLVPGRGYGYTF. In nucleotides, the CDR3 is TGTGCCAGCAGCTTAGTCCCAGGGAGGGGGTATGGCTACACCTTC.

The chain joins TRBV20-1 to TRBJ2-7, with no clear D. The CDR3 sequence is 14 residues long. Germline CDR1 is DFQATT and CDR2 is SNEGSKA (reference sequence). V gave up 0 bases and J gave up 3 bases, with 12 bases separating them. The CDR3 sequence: CSAREEGWYYEQYF. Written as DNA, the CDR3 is TGCAGTGCTAGAGAAGAAGGTTGGTACTACGAGCAGTACTTC.

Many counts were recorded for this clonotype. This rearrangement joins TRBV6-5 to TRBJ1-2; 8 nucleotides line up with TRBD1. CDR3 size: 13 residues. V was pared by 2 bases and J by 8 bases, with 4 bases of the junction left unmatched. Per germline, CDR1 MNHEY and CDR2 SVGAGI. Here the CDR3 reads CASSYAGGSGYTF. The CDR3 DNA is TGTGCCAGCAGTTACGCAGGGGGCAGCGGCTACACCTTC.

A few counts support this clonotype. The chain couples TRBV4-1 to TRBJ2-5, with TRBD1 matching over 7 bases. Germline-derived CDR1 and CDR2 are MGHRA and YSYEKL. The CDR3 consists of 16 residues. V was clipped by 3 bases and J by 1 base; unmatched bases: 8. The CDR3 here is CASSHYTGELQETQYF. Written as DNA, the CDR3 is TGCGCCAGCAGCCACTATACAGGGGAACTCCAAGAGACCCAGTACTTC.

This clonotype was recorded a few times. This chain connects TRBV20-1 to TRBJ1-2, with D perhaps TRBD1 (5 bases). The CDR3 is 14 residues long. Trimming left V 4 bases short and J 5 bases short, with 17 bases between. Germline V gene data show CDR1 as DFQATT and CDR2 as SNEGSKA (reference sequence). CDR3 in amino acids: CSATDSSIRYGYTF. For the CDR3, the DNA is TGCAGTGCTACCGACAGCAGCATACGTTATGGCTACACCTTC.

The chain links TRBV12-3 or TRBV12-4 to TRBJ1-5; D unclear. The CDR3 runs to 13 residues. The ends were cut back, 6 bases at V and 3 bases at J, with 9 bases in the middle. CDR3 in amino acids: CASRDYTNQPQHF. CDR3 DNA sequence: TGTGCCAGCAGAGACTATACCAATCAGCCCCAGCATTTT.

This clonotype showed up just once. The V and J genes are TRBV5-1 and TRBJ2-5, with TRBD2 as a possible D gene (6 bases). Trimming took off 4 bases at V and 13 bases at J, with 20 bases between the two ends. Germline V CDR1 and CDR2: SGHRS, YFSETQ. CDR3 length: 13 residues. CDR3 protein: CASSPEGGLLLYF. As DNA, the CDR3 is TGCGCCAGCAGCCCGGAGGGCGGACTTCTCCTGTACTTC.

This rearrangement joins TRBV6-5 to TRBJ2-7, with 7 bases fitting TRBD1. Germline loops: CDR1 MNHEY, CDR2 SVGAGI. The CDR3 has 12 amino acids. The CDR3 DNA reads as TGTGCGGTAGGGGGCTTGGGGTGCGAGCAGTACTTC. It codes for CAVGGLGCEQYF.

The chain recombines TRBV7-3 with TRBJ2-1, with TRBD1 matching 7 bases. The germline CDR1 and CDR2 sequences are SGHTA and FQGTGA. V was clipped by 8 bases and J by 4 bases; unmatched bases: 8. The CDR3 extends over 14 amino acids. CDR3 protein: CASGFGTEYNEQFF. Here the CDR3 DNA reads TGTGCCAGCGGATTCGGGACAGAGTACAATGAGCAGTTCTTC.

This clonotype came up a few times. Written as DNA, the CDR3 is TGCAGCGTGGACAGGGGGGGGCTTGGCTACACCTTC. Protein: CSVDRGGLGYTF. The genes are TRBV29-1 and TRBJ1-2, with 10 positions matching TRBD1. The CDR3 consists of 12 residues. Per the germline V gene, CDR1 is SQVTM and CDR2 is ANQGSEA. V shed 6 bases and J 7 bases; nucleotides not matched to a gene: 5.

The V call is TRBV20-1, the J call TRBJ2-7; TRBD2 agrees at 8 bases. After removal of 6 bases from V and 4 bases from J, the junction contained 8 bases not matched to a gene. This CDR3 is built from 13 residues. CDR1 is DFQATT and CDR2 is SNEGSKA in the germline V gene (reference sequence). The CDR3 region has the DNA TGCAGTGCGAGGGCTAGCGGGTTATACGAGCAGTACTTC. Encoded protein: CSARASGLYEQYF.

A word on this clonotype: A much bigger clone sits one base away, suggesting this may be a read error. CDR3 amino acids: CVSSEGQPPYEQYF. In nucleotides, the CDR3 is TGTGTCAGCAGTGAGGGACAGCCTCCCTACGAGCAGTACTTC. The chain couples TRBV28 to TRBJ2-7, with TRBD1 identical over 7 bases. Germline V gene sequence: CDR1 MDHEN, CDR2 SYDVKM. The CDR3 runs 14 residues.

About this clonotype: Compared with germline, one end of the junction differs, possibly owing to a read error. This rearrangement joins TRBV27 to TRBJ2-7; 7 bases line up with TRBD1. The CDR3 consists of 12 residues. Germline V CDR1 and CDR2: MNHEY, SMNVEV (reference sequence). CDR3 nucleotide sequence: TGTACCAGCGGAAGGGGGCACTACGAGCAGTACTTC. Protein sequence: CTSGRGHYEQYF.